Listed here are 27 T cell receptor beta chains from one sample, sequenced in a study of neoadjuvant nivolumab and ipilimumab in lung cancer (dated by TCRdb to 2019 to 2021). The time point label, read with the paper, signifies: at surgical resection after neoadjuvant nivolumab +/- ipilimumab. Library method: the immunoSEQ multiplex PCR assay. Entries here come from immuneACCESS through TCRdb and include only in-frame sequences with V and J called. Some clones fail to appear in such tables; in the studies checked, an unresolved V gene covers under half of the shortfall, and the cause of the remainder is unknown. The sample records more than 15,000 clones, around three quarters of which are singletons. The ten top clones hold roughly 9.1% of the sample. Sequencing used tumor tissue, obtained after neoadjuvant nivolumab, alone or with ipilimumab, at or shortly before surgery. The source is an adult with non-small cell lung cancer.

V gene TRBV5-4 combines with J gene TRBJ1-1, with D unclear. The V end was cut by 4 bases, the J end by 3 bases, with 13 bases between. The CDR3 totals 14 residues. Germline V CDR1 and CDR2: SGHNT, YYREEE (reference sequence). CDR3 bases: TGTGCCAGCAGCCCCTTCTTCCGGGACACTGAAGCTTTCTTT. This sequence encodes CASSPFFRDTEAFF.

The chain recombines TRBV5-1 with TRBJ2-7, with 9 bases that match TRBD1. V gave up 4 bases and J gave up 6 bases; unmatched junction bases: 2. This CDR3 is 12 amino acids long. Per germline, CDR1 SGHRS and CDR2 YFSETQ. CDR3 amino acids: CASSLGQGEQYF. The DNA for the CDR3 is TGCGCCAGCAGCCTGGGACAGGGCGAGCAGTACTTC.

This sequence joins TRBV6-5 and TRBJ1-6, with TRBD1 as a possible D gene (5 bases). Germline-derived CDR1 and CDR2 are MNHEY and SVGAGI. Trimming pared 6 bases from V and 5 bases from J, leaving 14 bases between. There are 15 residues in the CDR3. CDR3 in DNA: TGTGCCAGCAGAAACGGGGCAGCTCATAATTCACCCCTCCACTTT. The encoded protein is CASRNGAAHNSPLHF.

The chain recombines TRBV5-1 with TRBJ2-7; TRBD1 matches 7 bases. The CDR3 spans 13 residues. CDR1 and CDR2 from the germline V gene are SGHRS and YFSETQ. J gave up 2 bases and V 4 bases, and 3 bases lay outside the gene matches. The CDR3 bases are TGCGCCAGCAGCACCGACAGGGCCTACGAGCAGTACTTC. This sequence encodes CASSTDRAYEQYF.

The V and J genes are TRBV6-6 and TRBJ2-7; 11 bases fit TRBD1. The CDR3 is 14 amino acids. The V gene end was trimmed by 2 bases and the J gene end by 3 bases; junction bases not matched to a gene: 0. Per the germline V gene, CDR1 is MNHNY and CDR2 is SVGAGI (reference sequence). CDR3 bases: TGTGCCAGCAGTTACGGGACAGGGGGCTACGAGCAGTACTTC. Amino acids: CASSYGTGGYEQYF.

This sequence joins TRBV7-2 and TRBJ2-7; D not certain. Trimming took 1 base from V and 7 from J, leaving 11 bases between them. This CDR3 is 13 amino acids long. Per the germline V gene, CDR1 is SGHTA and CDR2 is FQGNSA. The CDR3 DNA reads as TGTGCCAGCAGCTTAGACTCGCTTTTGGAGCAGTACTTC. Its protein product is CASSLDSLLEQYF.

This clone was counted a single time. The chain combines TRBV9 with TRBJ1-5, with a tentative D call TRBD1 (6 bases). CDR1 is SGDLS, CDR2 YYNGEE, per germline. The CDR3 contains 14 residues. V was trimmed by 0 bases and J by 12 bases, leaving 16 bases between them. The CDR3 loop is CASSVEYRGGRQHF. The CDR3 coding sequence is TGTGCCAGCAGCGTAGAATATAGGGGGGGCCGCCAGCATTTT.

The chain couples TRBV18 to TRBJ1-2; possibly TRBD1 for D (6 bases). The V gene's germline CDR1 is KGHSH and CDR2 LQKENI. The CDR3 extends over 15 amino acids. Trimming pared 3 bases from V and 8 bases from J, leaving 19 bases between. Written as DNA, the CDR3 is TGTGCCAGCTCACCCTTACAGGGATCCCAGGCCGGCTACACCTTC. Translation gives CASSPLQGSQAGYTF.

V is TRBV4-2 and J is TRBJ1-1; D remains ambiguous. Germline lookup yields CDR1 LGHNA and CDR2 YNFKEQ. Trimming pared 0 bases from V and 4 bases from J, leaving 6 bases between. CDR3 size: 13 residues. The CDR3 is CASSQDKPTEAFF. The CDR3 DNA reads as TGTGCCAGCAGCCAAGATAAACCCACTGAAGCTTTCTTT.

This clone was observed a few times. V gene TRBV7-6 combines with J gene TRBJ1-1, with 8 bases fitting TRBD1. J was trimmed by 6 bases and V by 4 bases; bases with no gene match: 7. This CDR3 is built from 14 residues. Per germline, CDR1 SGHVS and CDR2 FNYEAQ. CDR3 protein: CASSSIPDRAEAFF. In DNA, the CDR3 is TGTGCCAGCAGCTCAATCCCGGACAGGGCTGAAGCTTTCTTT. Together with reference TRBV7-6 and TRBJ1-1, the CDR3 gives the full variable domain: GAGVSQSPRYKVTKRGQDVALRCDPISGHVSLYWYRQALGQGPEFLTYFNYEAQQDKSGLPNDRFSAERPEGSISTLTIQRTEQRDSAMYRCASSSIPDRAEAFFGQGTRLTVV.

The chain has TRBV7-9 and TRBJ1-2, with 7 bases identical to TRBD1. The CDR3 totals 14 residues. Trimming took 7 bases from V and 4 from J; bases not matched to a gene: 9. From germline, CDR1 is SEHNR and CDR2 FQNEAQ (reference sequence). CDR3 nucleotide sequence: TGTGCCAGCAACCCAAAACAGGGGACCTATGGCTACACCTTC. Protein sequence: CASNPKQGTYGYTF.

This clone has only a few counts. The chain employs TRBV18 and TRBJ1-4, with D maybe TRBD1 (5 bases). The V gene's germline CDR1 is KGHSH and CDR2 LQKENI. The CDR3 length is 14 residues. Trimming took 8 bases from V and 0 from J, leaving 10 bases between them. In nucleotides, the CDR3 is TGTGCCAGCCTACCAGGGTCAACTAATGAAAAACTGTTTTTT. This encodes CASLPGSTNEKLFF.

The chain combines TRBV7-9 with TRBJ1-5; 10 positions match TRBD1. Germline CDR1 reads SEHNR; CDR2 reads FQNEAQ (reference sequence). Unmatched junction bases numbered 11, after V lost 5 bases and J lost 4 bases. The CDR3 has 17 amino acids. This CDR3 reads CASSPPGTGAINQPQHF. DNA for the CDR3: TGTGCCAGCAGCCCTCCGGGGACAGGGGCCATTAATCAGCCCCAGCATTTT.

The gene calls are TRBV10-3 and TRBJ1-2; TRBD1 matches at 8 bases. V shed 6 bases, J shed 6 bases, and the junction held 12 bases outside the gene matches. Germline CDR1 is ENHRY and CDR2 is SYGVKD. CDR3 length equals 15 residues. CDR3 residues: CAIRTRTGRVNGYTF. CDR3 coding DNA: TGTGCCATCAGGACTAGGACAGGGCGAGTAAATGGCTACACCTTC.

The V and J genes are TRBV5-5 and TRBJ1-1, with no clear D. Trimming pared 1 base from V and 5 bases from J, leaving 6 bases between. The CDR3 contains 12 residues. In germline, CDR1 is SGHKS, CDR2 YYEKEE (reference sequence). Here the CDR3 reads CASSLRDTEAFF. The CDR3 region has the DNA TGTGCCAGCAGCTTGAGGGATACTGAAGCTTTCTTT.

V usage is TRBV20-1 and J usage is TRBJ2-3; no definite D call. The CDR3 has 11 amino acids. V was cut by 4 bases and J by 6 bases, with 8 bases left in between. CDR1 DFQATT and CDR2 SNEGSKA come from the germline V gene (reference sequence). This CDR3 reads CSATTVDTQYF. DNA for the CDR3: TGCAGTGCTACCACGGTGGATACGCAGTATTTT.

This clone was picked up a small number of times. The CDR3 loop reads CASSPPTLYEQYF. The CDR3 region has the DNA TGTGCCAGCAGTCCCCCGACCCTCTACGAGCAGTACTTC. The gene calls are TRBV6-5 and TRBJ2-7; D unclear. Deletions cut 5 bases from V and 3 bases from J, with 11 bases between. The CDR3 covers 13 residues. Germline loops: CDR1 MNHEY, CDR2 SVGAGI.

The CDR3 spells CASLLYMNTEAFF. CDR3 nucleotide sequence: TGTGCCAGCCTACTTTACATGAACACTGAAGCTTTCTTT. The J gene is TRBJ1-1, the V gene TRBV2; D unclear. The CDR3 is 13 amino acids. Germline CDR1 and CDR2: SNHLY and FYNNEI. Trimming shortened V by 8 bases and J by 0 bases, and 10 bases separated the two germline ends.

The chain employs TRBV6-1 and TRBJ1-2, with 11 nucleotides matching TRBD1. Germline V CDR1 and CDR2: MNHNS, SASEGT. The CDR3 is 13 amino acids. The V gene end was trimmed by 4 bases and the J gene end by 8 bases; junction bases not matched to a gene: 3. The CDR3 coding sequence is TGTGCCAGCAGTGGGACAGGGGGCAGGGGCTACACCTTC. Protein product: CASSGTGGRGYTF.

The genes are TRBV29-1 and TRBJ1-1; D perhaps matches TRBD1 (5 bases). Deletions cut 6 bases from V and 5 bases from J, with 16 bases between. The CDR3 sequence is 13 residues long. Germline-derived CDR1 and CDR2 are SQVTM and ANQGSEA. The CDR3 DNA follows: TGCAGCGTAATCCGCGGGGGTTTAACTGAAGCTTTCTTT. Its protein product is CSVIRGGLTEAFF.

This clone was counted only a few times. The J gene is TRBJ2-5, the V gene TRBV5-1; tentatively, D is TRBD2 (5 bases). Looked up from germline, CDR1 is SGHRS and CDR2 is YFSETQ. The CDR3 runs 13 residues. V was clipped by 2 bases and J by 5 bases, with 10 bases between them. The CDR3 sequence: CASSLTSRETQYF. In DNA, the CDR3 is TGCGCCAGCAGCTTAACTAGTAGGGAGACCCAGTACTTC.

The genes are TRBV5-6 and TRBJ1-2; D ambiguous. V lost 0 bases to trimming and J lost 0 bases, with 12 bases between them. CDR1 is SGHDT and CDR2 is YYEEEE in the germline V gene. The CDR3 is made up of 16 amino acids. CDR3 nucleotides: TGTGCCAGCAGCTTGGCCTGGGCCACCTCTAACTATGGCTACACCTTC. Translating it yields CASSLAWATSNYGYTF.

The genes are TRBV5-6 and TRBJ1-4; unclear D gene. There are 16 residues in the CDR3. CDR1 and CDR2 (germline): SGHDT, YYEEEE. V lost 0 bases and J 8 bases, leaving 17 bases between the germline ends. The CDR3 region has the DNA TGTGCCAGCAGCTTGGGCACAACGACCGCCGAGGAAAAACTGTTTTTT. It specifies CASSLGTTTAEEKLFF.

Only one count was recorded for this clone. The gene calls are TRBV2 and TRBJ1-6; no definite D call. Germline loops: CDR1 SNHLY, CDR2 FYNNEI. The CDR3 has 12 residues. The V and J ends lost 4 bases and 7 bases respectively, with 5 bases between them. The CDR3 nucleotides read TGTGCCAGCAGTGCCGAGAATTCACCCCTCCACTTT. Residues: CASSAENSPLHF.

This clone was picked up a small number of times. The chain links TRBV7-8 to TRBJ2-3; 8 bases are a match to TRBD1. Germline V gene lookup returns CDR1 SGHVS and CDR2 FQNEAQ. This CDR3 has 18 amino acids. V was pared by 2 bases and J by 4 bases, with 14 bases of the junction left unmatched. DNA for the CDR3: TGTGCCAGCAGCTTATACGGGTCCACCGGACAGGGTTCAGATACGCAGTATTTT. Translated: CASSLYGSTGQGSDTQYF.

This clone occurred a few times. The chain has TRBV7-2 and TRBJ1-6; D may be TRBD1 (5 bases). The CDR3 extends over 13 amino acids. The V end was cut by 1 base, the J end by 18 bases, with 16 bases between. Germline values: CDR1 SGHTA, CDR2 FQGNSA. The DNA for the CDR3 is TGTGCCAGCAGCTTAGTCCTGGTCGGGGGTACCCACTTT. It is translated as CASSLVLVGGTHF.

This CDR3 reads CASSYPVVLYEQYF. As DNA, the CDR3 is TGTGCCAGCAGCTACCCAGTCGTACTATACGAGCAGTACTTC. The V call is TRBV7-9, the J call TRBJ2-7, with D unresolved. The germline V gene has CDR1 SEHNR and CDR2 FQNEAQ (reference sequence). This CDR3 is 14 amino acids long. V was trimmed by 4 bases and J by 4 bases, leaving 14 bases between them.